The 18 T cell receptor beta chains reported below all come from one sample, sequenced in a study of control samples from healthy donors and cancer patients (dated by TCRdb to the early 2020s). Libraries were made using the immunoSEQ multiplex PCR assay. Imported from immuneACCESS, the table was reduced by TCRdb to in-frame sequences with V and J called. These copies leave out some clones; in studies compared against another copy, an unresolved V gene accounts for under half, and the cause of the remainder is not known. For this sample the table gives about 84,000 clones, of which about 79% were detected only once. The top ten hold roughly 10% of the sample. Source material: PBMCs. These receptor sequences come from a man aged 55 to 70 with head and neck cancer.

This clone was seen a handful of times. The germline gene is not matched at one end of the junction; a read error may be the cause. The chain employs TRBV7-9 and TRBJ2-1; no clear D. CDR3 length equals 13 residues. CDR1 is SEHNR and CDR2 is FQNEAQ in the germline V gene (reference sequence). The CDR3 nucleotides are TGTGCCAGCAGCTTAGGGTCCTCCAATGAGCAGTTCTTC. It is translated as CASSLGSSNEQFF.

V is TRBV7-2 and J is TRBJ2-1; TRBD1 agrees at 8 bases. CDR1 is SGHTA, CDR2 FQGNSA, per germline. The CDR3 extends over 15 amino acids. V was pared by 6 bases and J by 3 bases, with 7 bases of the junction left unmatched. In DNA, the CDR3 is TGTGCCAGCAGAAACGGGACAGGAGGCTACAATGAGCAGTTCTTC. This gives the protein CASRNGTGGYNEQFF.

The gene calls are TRBV19 and TRBJ1-1; no definite D call. The CDR3 is 13 residues long. In germline, CDR1 is LNHDA, CDR2 SQIVND (reference sequence). Trimming left V 6 bases short and J 5 bases short, with 13 bases between. The CDR3 protein is CASSSTGLTEAFF. The CDR3 DNA reads as TGTGCCAGTAGCTCAACCGGGCTTACTGAAGCTTTCTTT.

The chain combines TRBV7-9 with TRBJ1-5, with a weak D call TRBD1 (5 bases). The CDR3 extends over 13 amino acids. Trimming cost V 8 bases and J 9 bases, with 17 bases left between them. Germline CDR1 and CDR2: SEHNR and FQNEAQ (reference sequence). The CDR3 sequence: CASASGGEVPQHF. CDR3 DNA: TGTGCCAGCGCCTCCGGGGGTGAGGTGCCCCAGCATTTT.

This chain joins TRBV5-1 and TRBJ2-7; D gene ambiguous. Trimming removed 0 bases at V and 1 base at J, with 5 bases between. The CDR3 has 13 residues. In germline, CDR1 is SGHRS, CDR2 YFSETQ. CDR3 in amino acids: CASSLDGSYEQYF. DNA for the CDR3: TGCGCCAGCAGCTTGGATGGGTCCTACGAGCAGTACTTC.

The V call is TRBV18, the J call TRBJ2-4; 7 bases agree with TRBD1. Germline V gene sequence: CDR1 KGHSH, CDR2 LQKENI. Unmatched junction bases numbered 17, after V lost 4 bases and J lost 5 bases. The CDR3 contains 18 residues. CDR3 amino acids: CASSQNRQGFQFENIQYF. The CDR3 coding sequence is TGTGCCAGCTCACAAAACCGACAGGGTTTCCAGTTTGAAAACATTCAGTACTTC.

The chain couples TRBV24-1 to TRBJ2-5, with D maybe TRBD2 (5 bases). CDR3 length: 14 residues. CDR1 and CDR2 (germline): KGHDR, SFDVKD. Trimming pared 5 bases from V and 8 bases from J, leaving 17 bases between. CDR3 DNA: TGTGCCACCAGTGTCCGGGTGGGAGTGGTTACCCAGTACTTC. This translates into CATSVRVGVVTQYF.

This sequence joins TRBV19 and TRBJ1-2; D uncertain. This CDR3 is built from 14 residues. Germline values: CDR1 LNHDA, CDR2 SQIVND (reference sequence). With 6 bases removed from V and 5 bases from J, the gap between germline ends came to 16 bases. CDR3 in amino acids: CASSPGAIRYGYTF. CDR3 bases: TGTGCCAGTAGCCCAGGCGCTATTCGGTATGGCTACACCTTC.

The CDR3 sequence: CSGTSSMNTEAFF. The DNA of the CDR3 is TGCAGCGGGACATCTTCCATGAACACTGAAGCTTTCTTT. The rearrangement links TRBV29-1 to TRBJ1-1; tentative D call: TRBD1 (5 bases). The germline V and J ends were trimmed by 7 bases and 0 bases, with 12 bases remaining between them. In germline, CDR1 is SQVTM, CDR2 ANQGSEA. This CDR3 is 13 amino acids long. Filled out from reference TRBV29-1 and TRBJ1-1, the complete variable domain reads SAVISQKPSRDICQRGTSLTIQCQVDSQVTMMFWYRQQPGQSLTLIATANQGSEATYESGFVIDKFPISRPNLTFSTLTVSNMSPEDSSIYLCSGTSSMNTEAFFGQGTRLTVV.

The chain uses TRBV7-2 and TRBJ1-3; no clear D. The germline CDR1 and CDR2 sequences are SGHTA and FQGNSA. The CDR3 is 16 amino acids. Deletions cut 3 bases from V and 1 base from J, with 13 bases between. The CDR3 reads CASSLDRIVSGNTIYF. CDR3 nucleotide sequence: TGTGCCAGCAGCTTGGACCGAATCGTTTCTGGAAACACCATATATTTT.

The CDR3 DNA sequence: TGTGCCACCAGTGATGCTGCCGGGACAGGAGGCTACGAGCAGTACTTC. Its translation: CATSDAAGTGGYEQYF. The J gene is TRBJ2-7, the V gene TRBV24-1; 8 bases map to TRBD1. The CDR3 contains 16 residues. The germline gives CDR1 KGHDR, CDR2 SFDVKD. Trimming at V came to 3 bases and at J to 3 bases, leaving 9 bases not matched to a gene.

The chain has TRBV14 and TRBJ2-3; D not certain. Trimming left V 4 bases short and J 10 bases short, with 15 bases between. CDR1 SGHDN and CDR2 FVKESK come from the germline V gene. The CDR3 loop spans 13 amino acids. Here the CDR3 DNA reads TGTGCCAGCAGCCGCCAGCTGCACGGTCCGCAGTATTTT. Translation gives CASSRQLHGPQYF.

This clone was observed a single time. CDR3 nucleotides: TGCGCCAGCAGCTTGGCCCAGGGCACAGATACGCAGTATTTT. It encodes CASSLAQGTDTQYF. This chain connects TRBV5-1 to TRBJ2-3; D gene unclear. The CDR3 contains 14 residues. V shed 0 bases and J shed 1 base, with 6 bases lying between them. The germline V gene has CDR1 SGHRS and CDR2 YFSETQ.

The V call is TRBV5-1, the J call TRBJ1-1, with 7 positions matching TRBD1. CDR3 length: 15 residues. Trimming at V came to 3 bases and at J to 3 bases, leaving 8 bases not matched to a gene. CDR1 and CDR2 (germline): SGHRS, YFSETQ. The CDR3 protein is CASSSRGLGDTEAFF. The CDR3 nucleotides are TGCGCCAGCAGCTCAAGGGGGCTTGGGGACACTGAAGCTTTCTTT.

The DNA of the CDR3 is TGTGCCAGCAGTGGACCCAATTTCGGCACTGAAGCTTTCTTT. It specifies CASSGPNFGTEAFF. V usage is TRBV28 and J usage is TRBJ1-1; D unclear. This CDR3 is built from 14 residues. Germline assignment: CDR1 MDHEN and CDR2 SYDVKM. V lost 5 bases and J lost 4, with 14 bases in between.

This clone was seen just once. This chain's CDR3 is CASSLGGGPADTQYF. The CDR3 DNA is TGCGCCAGCAGCTTGGGGGGAGGGCCAGCAGATACGCAGTATTTT. This chain links TRBV5-1 with TRBJ2-3, with 7 bases identical to TRBD2. With 0 bases clipped from V and 4 bases from J, the junction kept 5 bases outside the gene matches. Germline V CDR1 and CDR2: SGHRS, YFSETQ. The CDR3 has 15 amino acids.

This chain uses TRBV12-5 with TRBJ2-1; TRBD2 aligns across 11 bases. The trim removed 5 bases at V and 6 bases at J, leaving 3 bases unmatched. CDR1 and CDR2 (germline): LGHNT, FRNRAP. The CDR3 loop spans 14 amino acids. CDR3 coding DNA: TGTGCTAGTGGTATTGGGACTAGCGGCAATGAGCAGTTCTTC. This sequence encodes CASGIGTSGNEQFF.

The rearrangement uses TRBV11-2 and TRBJ1-2; TRBD1 agrees at 8 bases. The CDR3 extends over 16 amino acids. Per germline, CDR1 SGHAT and CDR2 FQNNGV. The V gene end was trimmed by 4 bases and the J gene end by 7 bases; junction bases not matched to a gene: 14. This CDR3 reads CASSSRTGRAWGGYTF. Here the CDR3 DNA reads TGTGCCAGCAGCTCCCGGACAGGGAGGGCCTGGGGTGGCTACACCTTC.